This T cell receptor beta chain was sequenced in a study of cytomegalovirus exposure and HLA in healthy donors. The wider study: Of several hundred genotyped donors, 81% grouped in the Caucasian-associated ancestry cluster.

Despite likely unrecorded immune exposures, the donors were nominally healthy at the time of sampling. The PCR contained 60 Vbeta and 13 Jbeta primers. Sequencing used immunoSEQ multiplex PCR; TCRdb keeps in-frame clones, though not all of them. The data contain more than 110,000 clones, 80% of them singletons. The germline gives CDR1 SGHVS, CDR2 FNYEAQ. V was clipped by 5 bases and J by 4 bases; unmatched bases: 10. This CDR3 is built from 16 residues. In regard to this clone: Its specificity is not known.

Findings and limits, study-wide: Looking again later, the authors saw that most CMV-associated TCR beta chains seemed HLA-restricted.

The sequencing input was PBMCs. The chain recombines TRBV7-6 with TRBJ2-5, with 10 bases matching TRBD2. The receptor was isolated from a male donor in good health and CMV-seropositive. CDR3: CASSPIAGGGRETQYF. In DNA form, the CDR3 reads TGTGCCAGCAGCCCTATAGCGGGAGGAGGAAGAGAGACCCAGTACTTC.